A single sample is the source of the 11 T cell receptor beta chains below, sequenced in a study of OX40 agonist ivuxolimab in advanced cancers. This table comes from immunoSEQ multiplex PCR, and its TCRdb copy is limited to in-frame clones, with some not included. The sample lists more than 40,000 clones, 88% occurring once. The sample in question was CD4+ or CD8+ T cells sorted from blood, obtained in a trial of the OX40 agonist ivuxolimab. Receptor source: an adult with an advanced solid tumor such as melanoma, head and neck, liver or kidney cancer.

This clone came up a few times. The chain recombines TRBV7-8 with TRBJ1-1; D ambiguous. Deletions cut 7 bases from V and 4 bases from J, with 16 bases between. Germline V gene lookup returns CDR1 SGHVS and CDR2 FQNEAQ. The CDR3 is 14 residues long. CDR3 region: CASILNPASTEAFF. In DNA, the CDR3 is TGTGCCAGCATCCTTAACCCGGCGAGCACTGAAGCTTTCTTT.

The CDR3 sequence: CASSLGTSGPLYNEQFF. The DNA for the CDR3 is TGTGCCAGCAGCCTAGGGACTAGCGGGCCTCTCTACAATGAGCAGTTCTTC. This chain connects TRBV7-2 to TRBJ2-1; 12 bases are shared with TRBD2. This CDR3 spans 17 amino acids. Germline V gene data show CDR1 as SGHTA and CDR2 as FQGNSA. Trimming cost V 5 bases and J 3 bases; bases outside gene matches: 8.

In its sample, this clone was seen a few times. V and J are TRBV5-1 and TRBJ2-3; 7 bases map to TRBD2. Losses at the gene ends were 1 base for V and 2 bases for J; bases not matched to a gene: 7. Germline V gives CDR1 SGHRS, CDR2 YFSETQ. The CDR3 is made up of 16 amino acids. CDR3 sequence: CASSLSSGKATDTQYF. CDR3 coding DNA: TGCGCCAGCAGCTTGTCGAGCGGGAAAGCCACAGATACGCAGTATTTT. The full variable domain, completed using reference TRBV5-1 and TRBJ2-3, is KAGVTQTPRYLIKTRGQQVTLSCSPISGHRSVSWYQQTPGQGLQFLFEYFSETQRNKGNFPGRFSGRQFSNSRSEMNVSTLELGDSALYLCASSLSSGKATDTQYFGPGTRLTVL.

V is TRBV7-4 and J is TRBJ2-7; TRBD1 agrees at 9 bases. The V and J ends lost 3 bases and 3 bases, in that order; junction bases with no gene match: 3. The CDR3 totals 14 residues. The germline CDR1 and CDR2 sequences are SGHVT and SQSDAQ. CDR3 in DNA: TGTGCCAGCAGCTTGGGGACAGGGATCTACGAGCAGTACTTC. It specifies CASSLGTGIYEQYF.

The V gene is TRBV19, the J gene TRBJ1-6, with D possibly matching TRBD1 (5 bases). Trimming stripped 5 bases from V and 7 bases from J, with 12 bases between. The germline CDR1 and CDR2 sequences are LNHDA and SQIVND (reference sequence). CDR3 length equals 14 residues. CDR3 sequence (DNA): TGTGCCAGTAGTTCATTGGCAGGGAATTCACCCCTCCACTTT. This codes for CASSSLAGNSPLHF. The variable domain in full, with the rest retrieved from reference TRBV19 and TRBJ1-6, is DGGITQSPKYLFRKEGQNVTLSCEQNLNHDAMYWYRQDPGQGLRLIYYSQIVNDFQKGDIAEGYSVSREKKESFPLTVTSAQKNPTAFYLCASSSLAGNSPLHFGNGTRLTVT.

DNA for the CDR3: TGTGCCAGCAGCCCGGGAGGGGCGGCGACGTATAGCAATCAGCCCCAGCATTTT. It translates to CASSPGGAATYSNQPQHF. The chain has TRBV28 and TRBJ1-5; D may be TRBD1 (5 bases). This CDR3 has 18 amino acids. V was clipped by 6 bases and J by 0 bases, with 21 bases between them. Germline loops: CDR1 MDHEN, CDR2 SYDVKM.

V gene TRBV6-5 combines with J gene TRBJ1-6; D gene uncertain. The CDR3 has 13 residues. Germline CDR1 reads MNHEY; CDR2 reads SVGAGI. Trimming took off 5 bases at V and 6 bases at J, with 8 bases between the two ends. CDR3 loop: CASSGGLNSPLHF. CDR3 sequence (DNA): TGTGCCAGCAGTGGAGGGCTTAATTCACCCCTCCACTTT.

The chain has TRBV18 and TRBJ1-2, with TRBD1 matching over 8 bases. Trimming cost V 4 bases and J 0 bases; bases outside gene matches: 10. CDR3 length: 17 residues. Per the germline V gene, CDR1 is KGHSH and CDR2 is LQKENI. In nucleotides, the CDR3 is TGTGCCAGCTCACTACCACCGGGACAGGCAACTAACTATGGCTACACCTTC. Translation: CASSLPPGQATNYGYTF.

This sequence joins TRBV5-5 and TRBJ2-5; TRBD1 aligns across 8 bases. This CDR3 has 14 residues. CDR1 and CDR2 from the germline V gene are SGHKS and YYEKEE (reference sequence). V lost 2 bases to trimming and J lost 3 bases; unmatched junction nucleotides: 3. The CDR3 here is CASSFRGRKETQYF. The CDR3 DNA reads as TGTGCCAGCAGCTTCAGGGGGCGCAAAGAGACCCAGTACTTC.

The CDR3 DNA follows: TGTGCCAGCAGCATTCTTAGCGGGGACGAGCAGTACTTC. As protein: CASSILSGDEQYF. The rearrangement links TRBV9 to TRBJ2-7; 8 positions match TRBD2. Germline CDR1 SGDLS, CDR2 YYNGEE. V shed 4 bases, J shed 5 bases, and the junction held 5 bases outside the gene matches. The CDR3 has 13 residues.

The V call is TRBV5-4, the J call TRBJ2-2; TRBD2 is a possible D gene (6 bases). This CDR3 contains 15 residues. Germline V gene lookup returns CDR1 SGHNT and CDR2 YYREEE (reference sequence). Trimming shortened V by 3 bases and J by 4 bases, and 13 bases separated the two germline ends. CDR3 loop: CASSSSGSGTGELFF. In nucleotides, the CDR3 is TGTGCCAGCAGCTCGAGCGGGTCGGGCACCGGGGAGCTGTTTTTT.